Below are 9 T cell receptor beta chains sequenced from a single sample in a study of blood T cells in healthy people across ages. Through a sample-barcoded 5' primer and a J-beta primer mix, a second PCR was run for about 7 to 12 cycles. TCRdb analysed the 5' RACE reads with MiXCR anew, one entry per CDR3 protein. The sample consists of about 780,000 distinct CDR3 sequences, about 42% of them appearing once. The sequenced sample consisted of blood. These receptors were taken from an older man in good health.

This rearrangement joins TRBV5-1 to TRBJ2-1; 9 bases align to TRBD1. V lost 6 bases, J lost 7 bases, and 5 bases stayed unmatched. Germline CDR1 is SGHRS and CDR2 is YFSETQ. The CDR3 is made up of 13 amino acids. The CDR3 loop reads CASTRQGVNEQFF. CDR3 sequence (DNA): TGCGCCAGCACCCGACAGGGGGTAAATGAGCAGTTCTTC.

The CDR3 loop reads CASSRDSGFNSPLHF. CDR3 in DNA: TGTGCCAGCAGCCGGGACAGCGGGTTTAATTCACCCCTCCACTTT. V usage is TRBV3-1 and J usage is TRBJ1-6; 7 nucleotides line up with TRBD1. Losses at the gene ends were 4 bases for V and 6 bases for J; bases not matched to a gene: 6. The CDR3 has 15 amino acids. The germline CDR1 and CDR2 sequences are LGHDT and YNNKEL (reference sequence). The full variable domain, with the rest looked up from reference TRBV3-1 and TRBJ1-6, is DTAVSQTPKYLVTQMGNDKSIKCEQNLGHDTMYWYKQDSKKFLKIMFSYNNKELIINETVPNRFSPKSPDKAHLNLHINSLELGDSAVYFCASSRDSGFNSPLHFGNGTRLTVT.

The chain has TRBV7-2 and TRBJ2-5; 8 bases are a match to TRBD2. The germline V gene encodes CDR1 SGHTA and CDR2 FQGNSA. The V segment lost 6 bases and the J segment 11 bases; nucleotides outside the gene matches: 17. This CDR3 has 15 amino acids. CDR3 nucleotides: TGTGCCAGCAGTTCCACTAGCGGCCTCTTGGATGAGCAGTACTTC. Amino acids: CASSSTSGLLDEQYF.

The chain joins TRBV29-1 to TRBJ2-2; maybe TRBD2 (5 bases). The V and J ends lost 3 bases and 7 bases respectively, with 18 bases between them. CDR3 length: 15 residues. Germline-derived CDR1 and CDR2 are SQVTM and ANQGSEA. The CDR3 loop reads CSVESGDKRIGELFF. The CDR3 DNA reads as TGCAGCGTTGAGAGTGGTGACAAGCGGATCGGGGAGCTGTTTTTT.

This clonotype was picked up a small number of times. This chain links TRBV6-2 or TRBV6-3 with TRBJ2-7; 13 bases fit TRBD2. CDR1 and CDR2 from the germline V gene are MNHEY and SVGEGT. V trimming: 6 bases; J trimming: 5 bases; junction bases outside the gene matches: 10. This CDR3 spans 16 amino acids. DNA for the CDR3: TGTGCCAGCAGCCGAGGACTAGCGGGAGTTATAGACGAGCAGTACTTC. Translated, it gives CASSRGLAGVIDEQYF.

This chain links TRBV10-3 with TRBJ2-2; D call uncertain. CDR1 is ENHRY, CDR2 SYGVKD, per germline. The ends were cut back, 4 bases at V and 0 bases at J, with 9 bases in the middle. This CDR3 is 15 amino acids long. The CDR3 DNA reads as TGTGCCATCAGTGCCGGATCTCCGAACACCGGGGAGCTGTTTTTT. Protein sequence: CAISAGSPNTGELFF.

The rearrangement links TRBV6-2 or TRBV6-3 to TRBJ2-2; no definite D call. CDR1 and CDR2 (germline): MNHEY, SVGEGT. CDR3 length: 13 residues. V was cut by 4 bases and J by 2 bases, with 5 bases left in between. The CDR3 is CASSWGNTGELFF. In DNA form, the CDR3 reads TGTGCCAGCAGTTGGGGTAACACCGGGGAGCTGTTTTTT.

This clonotype came up a few times. This sequence joins TRBV24-1 and TRBJ1-5, with D possibly matching TRBD1 (6 bases). V gave up 3 bases and J gave up 7 bases, with 15 bases separating them. CDR3 length: 15 amino acids. CDR1 and CDR2 from the germline V gene are KGHDR and SFDVKD. CDR3 sequence (DNA): TGTGCCACCAGTGATACGGCAGGGGTGGGCCAGCCCCAGCATTTT. Translation: CATSDTAGVGQPQHF.

In DNA form, the CDR3 reads TGCAGCGTTGATGGGACGGACAGGGGACTCGAGCAGTACTTC. The encoded protein is CSVDGTDRGLEQYF. This rearrangement joins TRBV29-1 to TRBJ2-5; 9 positions agree with TRBD1. The J call may be wrong; the DNA end is better matched by TRBJ2-7. The CDR3 extends over 14 amino acids. Germline values: CDR1 SQVTM, CDR2 ANQGSEA.